This T cell receptor beta chain is drawn from a study of CD8 T cells in Susac syndrome. The junction had 4 bases not matched to a gene; V was cut back by 4 bases and J by 1 base. Germline V gene data show CDR1 as LGHDT and CDR2 as YNNKEL (reference sequence). CDR3 length: 15 residues. CD8+ and CD4+ T cells circulating in blood were sequenced for TCR beta. TEMRA cells were FACS-enriched and CD8+ and CD4+ T cells negatively isolated. When the RNA was reverse transcribed, random hexamers were used with an input of about 0.5 to 1 ug. An immunoSEQ multiplex PCR amplified TCR beta CDR3 over 54 Vbeta and 13 Jbeta. TCRdb processed the immunoSEQ multiplex PCR reads anew with MiXCR; each CDR3 protein has one entry. The sample lists under 350,000 distinct CDR3 sequences, under 95% occurring once.

Input material: CD4+ T cells from PBMCs. This TCR derives from a human donor with multiple sclerosis. V and J are TRBV3-1 and TRBJ1-1, with 9 bases lining up with TRBD1. CDR3 loop: CASSLRDRENTEAFF. The CDR3 DNA reads as TGTGCCAGCAGCCTTCGGGACAGGGAGAACACTGAAGCTTTCTTT.